Below, one TCR beta chain is given with its context. Trimming took off 6 bases at V and 7 bases at J, with 16 bases between the two ends. Germline assignment: CDR1 MNHEY and CDR2 SMNVEV (reference sequence). The CDR3 has 13 amino acids. This specimen comes from a study of blood T cell repertoires in COVID-19. Overall study context: Both acute and convalescent COVID-19 samples were obtained from the United States, Italy and Spain.

Authors' analysis steps: Reference gene primer amplification gave nucleated cell count estimates. Data came from immunoSEQ multiplex PCR; TCRdb stores just in-frame clones and leaves some out. The V and J calls and clone size come from that table; D and trimming were worked out from the DNA. Of about 250,000 clones in the sample, about nine tenths were seen once. The sequenced sample was peripheral blood. The chain employs TRBV27 and TRBJ2-7, with a possible D match to TRBD2 (7 bases). The sequence derives from a woman aged 60-75 years who had recovered from COVID-19. CDR3 sequence reads: CASSWGGPDEQYF. Here the CDR3 DNA reads TGTGCCAGCAGCTGGGGGGGGCCTGATGAGCAGTACTTC.